The clone carrying this T cell receptor (beta chain) was seen repeatedly, ten times or more. Its antigen is unknown. Germline V CDR1 and CDR2: MNHNS, SASEGT. V gave up 6 bases and J gave up 6 bases; unmatched junction bases: 8. This CDR3 has 14 amino acids. The time point here: persistent/refractory GD, antithyroid drugs over 5 years with positive TRAb. The TCR library was made from RNA extracted from PBMCs. The EDTA tubes were filled with 7 to 9.5 milliliters of drawn peripheral blood. Libraries of TCR beta came from iRepertoire HTBI primers plus Arm-PCR of CDR3 regions. TCRdb redid the calling of the multiplex PCR reads with MiXCR, one entry per CDR3 protein. The sample holds 500,000 to 700,000 distinct CDR3 sequences, 25% to 30% seen once. The data were taken from a study of regulatory T cells in long-lasting Graves disease. The wider study: Persistent cases were those of Graves' disease that involved over 5 years of antithyroid drugs with positive TSH receptor antibodies.

Whole-study findings and limits: No thyroid tissue was studied; the work used peripheral blood only. TCR diversity was lower in persistent Graves' patients (versus newly diagnosed ones).

The starting material was peripheral blood mononuclear cells (PBMCs), obtained when the disease was refractory, from a patient treated with antithyroid drugs. The sequence derives from a female donor with Graves disease. The V gene is TRBV6-1, the J gene TRBJ2-7; 10 nucleotides agree with TRBD2. CDR3 region: CASSPTGLALEQYF. Written as DNA, the CDR3 is TGTGCCAGCAGCCCGACGGGACTAGCGCTCGAGCAGTACTTC.